One sample yielded the 31 T cell receptor beta chains listed below, sequenced in a study of T cell repertoires in cytomegalovirus infection (dated by TCRdb to between 2018 and 2021). Sample treatment or condition, as interpreted from the label and publication: in vitro stimulation with specific CMV peptide epitopes to enrich CMV-specific T cells. Their specific antigens are unknown. TCRdb shows the sequencer as Illumina HiSeq 1500. TCRdb took the public reads, trimmed them with fastp at Q25, ran MiXCR for clone calling and kept in-frame beta chains. Rows with a matching CDR3 protein are joined into one entry that keeps the most common DNA and genes. A total of about 830,000 distinct CDR3 sequences appear in this sample, 30% to 35% of them only once. Of the sample, approximately 13% falls within the top ten clones. This specimen consisted of cultured CD8+ T cells from PBMCs, obtained from culture after CMV antigen stimulation. The receptors were gathered from a human donor in good health (CMV status not recorded). Some clones in this sample may be carry-over from other donors' samples.

This chain uses TRBV28 with TRBJ1-4, with D hard to call. CDR1 and CDR2 from the germline V gene are MDHEN and SYDVKM. This CDR3 region has 14 residues. V lost 2 bases, J lost 5 bases, and 9 bases lay in between. This chain's CDR3 is CASSLSIANEKLFF. The CDR3 nucleotides read TGTGCCAGCAGTTTAAGCATAGCGAATGAAAAACTGTTTTTT.

The V gene is TRBV7-6, the J gene TRBJ2-4; TRBD1 aligns across 10 bases. CDR3 length: 17 amino acids. J gave up 3 bases and V 2 bases, and 7 bases lay outside the gene matches. CDR1 SGHVS and CDR2 FNYEAQ come from the germline V gene. CDR3: CASSLTGQGMSKNIQYF. Here the CDR3 DNA reads TGTGCCAGCAGCTTAACGGGACAGGGGATGAGCAAAAACATTCAGTACTTC.

This clonotype was seen a handful of times. This chain joins TRBV6-2 or TRBV6-3 and TRBJ1-1; D is uncertain. Per the germline V gene, CDR1 is MNHEY and CDR2 is SVGEGT. The CDR3 length is 15 residues. V lost 4 bases to trimming and J lost 2 bases, with 14 bases between them. The CDR3 spells CASSSGTVLNTEAFF. As DNA, the CDR3 is TGTGCCAGCAGTTCGGGAACAGTTCTTAACACTGAAGCTTTCTTT.

This clonotype occurred many times. V gene TRBV7-2 combines with J gene TRBJ2-1; 13 nucleotides agree with TRBD2. The CDR3 covers 16 residues. Germline V gene lookup returns CDR1 SGHTA and CDR2 FQGNSA. After removal of 4 bases from V and 7 bases from J, the junction contained 7 bases not matched to a gene. CDR3 sequence: CASSSLLAGGGNEQFF. DNA of the CDR3: TGTGCCAGCAGCTCGTTACTAGCGGGGGGGGGTAATGAGCAGTTCTTC.

This clonotype occurred a few times. The chain is built from TRBV4-1 and TRBJ1-2; maybe TRBD1 (5 bases). V was shortened by 1 base and J by 6 bases, with 6 bases between the two germline ends. In germline, CDR1 is MGHRA, CDR2 YSYEKL. The CDR3 is 12 amino acids. In DNA, the CDR3 is TGCGCCAGCAGCCAAGCAGGGAATGGCTACACCTTC. Translated: CASSQAGNGYTF.

This chain uses TRBV27 with TRBJ1-2; D possibly corresponds to TRBD1 (5 bases). The CDR3 extends over 13 amino acids. Trimming pared 5 bases from V and 1 base from J, leaving 8 bases between. CDR1 MNHEY and CDR2 SMNVEV come from the germline V gene (reference sequence). CDR3 sequence (DNA): TGTGCCAGCAGTACAGGAAGTAACTATGGCTACACCTTC. It specifies CASSTGSNYGYTF.

The V and J genes are TRBV11-2 and TRBJ1-1; D not resolved. The CDR3 extends over 12 amino acids. The V end lost 5 bases, the J end lost 7 bases, and 11 bases lay between the germline ends. In germline, CDR1 is SGHAT, CDR2 FQNNGV. CDR3 in DNA: TGTGCCAGCAGCCCGCAAGCGGTTGAAGCTTTCTTT. It codes for CASSPQAVEAFF.

Ten or more counts support this clonotype. The CDR3 sequence: CASSSPGRGSYNEQFF. CDR3 in DNA: TGTGCCAGCAGCTCCCCCGGGAGGGGGTCCTACAATGAGCAGTTCTTC. The chain recombines TRBV11-2 with TRBJ2-1; 8 bases line up with TRBD2. V lost 4 bases and J lost 1; bases outside the gene matches: 6. The CDR3 length is 16 residues. Per the germline V gene, CDR1 is SGHAT and CDR2 is FQNNGV.

This clonotype occurred a few times. V is TRBV6-5 and J is TRBJ2-1, with D unresolved. Trimming stripped 0 bases from V and 7 bases from J, with 13 bases between. CDR1 and CDR2 from the germline V gene are MNHEY and SVGAGI. The CDR3 extends over 15 amino acids. In DNA form, the CDR3 reads TGTGCCAGCAGTTACTCGAACGGGCTAGGGAATGAGCAGTTCTTC. It translates to CASSYSNGLGNEQFF.

To note about this clonotype: A much larger clone sits a single nucleotide away, making a read error possible. The rearrangement links TRBV7-4 to TRBJ2-6, with a possible D match to TRBD1 (6 bases). The ends were cut back, 5 bases at V and 1 base at J, with 9 bases in the middle. Germline V CDR1 and CDR2: SGHVT, SQSDAQ. The CDR3 loop spans 15 amino acids. In nucleotides, the CDR3 is TGTGCCAGCAGCCGAACAGGGTCTGGGGCCAACGTCCTGACTTTC. The encoded protein is CASSRTGSGANVLTF.

This chain links TRBV7-9 with TRBJ2-7, with D hard to call. This CDR3 is built from 12 residues. Per germline, CDR1 SEHNR and CDR2 FQNEAQ (reference sequence). V was shortened by 3 bases and J by 4 bases, with 7 bases between the two germline ends. The CDR3 loop is CASSFDMYEQYV. DNA of the CDR3: TGTGCCAGCAGCTTCGACATGTACGAGCAGTACGTC.

This clonotype was detected a few times. Mismatch with germline at one junction end may stem from a read error. The chain employs TRBV7-7 and TRBJ2-5, with a weak D call TRBD2 (6 bases). The CDR3 runs to 14 residues. CDR1 and CDR2 from the germline V gene are SSHAT and FNYEAQ (reference sequence). The CDR3 spells CASSLAAAKETQYF. The CDR3 nucleotides are TGTGCTAGCAGCTTAGCGGCGGCCAAGGAGACCCAGTACTTC.

In this sample, this clonotype turned up a few times. This chain joins TRBV9 and TRBJ1-6, with 10 bases that match TRBD1. The CDR3 is made up of 16 amino acids. Germline V gene sequence: CDR1 SGDLS, CDR2 YYNGEE. V shed 0 bases, J shed 8 bases, and the junction held 5 bases outside the gene matches. Here the CDR3 DNA reads TGTGCCAGCAGCGTAGTTCGGGACAGGGGTGATTCACCCCTCCACTTT. Translating gives CASSVVRDRGDSPLHF.

Worth noting for this clonotype: An end of the junction differs from the germline gene, which may be a read error. This chain links TRBV2 with TRBJ1-1; no definite D call. The germline gives CDR1 SNHLY, CDR2 FYNNEI. This CDR3 contains 11 residues. The CDR3 sequence is CASSEGAWRPF. The DNA of the CDR3 is TGTGCCAGCAGTGAAGGGGCTTGGAGGCCTTTT.

The gene calls are TRBV6-2 or TRBV6-3 and TRBJ1-6, with 12 bases matching TRBD1. Germline CDR1 MNHEY, CDR2 SVGEGT. J lost 8 bases, V lost 1 base, and 6 bases had no gene match. The CDR3 has 17 amino acids. CDR3 amino acids: CASSYYPGTGGHSPLHF. CDR3 sequence (DNA): TGTGCCAGCAGTTACTATCCCGGGACAGGGGGCCATTCACCCCTCCACTTT.

This clonotype was seen more than once but under ten times. V is TRBV7-9 and J is TRBJ2-7; D tentatively fits TRBD1 or TRBD2 (5 bases each). Germline CDR1 and CDR2: SEHNR and FQNEAQ (reference sequence). Trimming removed 3 bases from V and 6 bases from J, with 12 bases in between. CDR3 length: 13 residues. The chain's CDR3 is CASSFRDQREQYF. DNA for the CDR3: TGTGCCAGCAGCTTCCGGGACCAGCGCGAGCAGTACTTC.

This clonotype was seen only a few times. The gene calls are TRBV14 and TRBJ1-3, with D uncertain. The CDR3 has 15 residues. V dropped 0 bases and J dropped 5 bases, with 11 bases sitting between them. CDR1 is SGHDN, CDR2 FVKESK, per germline. The CDR3 DNA reads TGTGCCAGCAGCCAAGAAGCTTACAGTCGAAACACCATATATTTT. Residues: CASSQEAYSRNTIYF.

This clonotype was found once. The chain couples TRBV6-6 to TRBJ1-5; TRBD1 might be the D (5 bases). Trimming removed 10 bases from V and 9 bases from J, with 10 bases in between. Germline lookup yields CDR1 MNHNY and CDR2 SVGAGI (reference sequence). CDR3 length: 10 residues. CDR3 loop: CATGGWPQHF. The CDR3 DNA sequence: TGTGCCACCGGGGGATGGCCCCAGCATTTT.

The V and J genes are TRBV18 and TRBJ1-1; TRBD1 agrees at 9 bases. The V gene's germline CDR1 is KGHSH and CDR2 LQKENI. CDR3 length: 17 amino acids. Unmatched junction bases numbered 6, after V lost 0 bases and J lost 1 base. The DNA of the CDR3 is TGTGCCAGCTCACCACCGGTACGGACAGGGGCGAACACTGAAGCTTTCTTT. Protein: CASSPPVRTGANTEAFF.

To note about this clonotype: It may be a read error: a sequence one base away is much more abundant. The rearrangement links TRBV7-6 to TRBJ1-4; D may be TRBD1 (5 bases). V was cut by 6 bases and J by 6 bases, with 14 bases left in between. This CDR3 is 14 amino acids long. Germline CDR1 is SGHVS and CDR2 is FNYEAQ. The CDR3 nucleotides are TGTGCCAGCAGACCCACAGGAGGTGATGAAAAACTGTTTTTT. Amino acids: CASRPTGGDEKLFF.

The chain is built from TRBV27 and TRBJ1-2; TRBD1 matches 7 bases. Germline V lookup: CDR1 MNHEY, CDR2 SMNVEV (reference sequence). J lost 7 bases, V lost 3 bases, and 5 bases had no gene match. The CDR3 runs 13 residues. CDR3 sequence reads: CASSFSGGRGYTF. CDR3 bases: TGTGCCAGCAGTTTTTCAGGGGGTCGTGGCTACACCTTC.

This clonotype occurred many times. An end of the junction differs from the germline gene, which may be a read error. This sequence joins TRBV7-7 and TRBJ2-5; unclear D gene. Germline CDR1 is SSHAT and CDR2 is FNYEAQ (reference sequence). The CDR3 runs to 14 residues. This CDR3 reads CASSSWVTEETQYF. CDR3 DNA sequence: TGTGCTAGCAGCTCCTGGGTCACAGAAGAGACCCAGTACTTC.

This clonotype was observed many times. The chain joins TRBV7-6 to TRBJ2-2; a possible D gene is TRBD1 (6 bases). CDR1 and CDR2 (germline): SGHVS, FNYEAQ. This CDR3 is 17 amino acids long. The ends were cut back, 4 bases at V and 1 base at J, with 16 bases in the middle. The CDR3 bases are TGTGCCAGCAGCTACCCTGGGGGCCGAAGGAACACCGGGGAGCTGTTTTTT. It encodes CASSYPGGRRNTGELFF.

The rearrangement uses TRBV6-8 and TRBJ2-1; 10 bases fit TRBD2. The CDR3 is made up of 15 amino acids. CDR1 is MNHGY and CDR2 is SAAAGT in the germline V gene. The ends lost 5 bases at V and 2 bases at J; junction bases unmatched: 3. CDR3 nucleotides: TGTGCCAGCAGTAACGGACTAGCGGCCTACAATGAGCAGTTCTTC. Amino acid sequence: CASSNGLAAYNEQFF.

This clonotype showed up just a few times. The chain joins TRBV7-9 to TRBJ2-7; D is possibly TRBD2 (5 bases). The CDR3 is 10 amino acids. Germline CDR1 is SEHNR and CDR2 is FQNEAQ (reference sequence). Trimming took 5 bases from V and 6 from J, leaving 5 bases between them. For the CDR3, the DNA is TGTGCCAGCAGCGCGGGCGAGCAGTACTTC. As protein: CASSAGEQYF.

The chain uses TRBV2 and TRBJ1-3; no firm D call. Germline CDR1 SNHLY, CDR2 FYNNEI. The CDR3 runs 14 residues. The V gene lost 3 bases and the J gene lost 0 bases, with 6 bases spanning the gap. The DNA of the CDR3 is TGTGCCAGCAGTGATTGGCACTCTGGAAACACCATATATTTT. The encoded protein is CASSDWHSGNTIYF.

This clonotype has only a few counts. The chain is built from TRBV7-6 and TRBJ2-1; 10 bases line up with TRBD1. V lost 5 bases to trimming and J lost 7 bases; unmatched junction nucleotides: 8. Germline assignment: CDR1 SGHVS and CDR2 FNYEAQ. The CDR3 consists of 15 residues. The CDR3 DNA reads as TGTGCCAGCAGCCTGGGACAGGGGAGGAGGAATGAGCAGTTCTTC. This sequence encodes CASSLGQGRRNEQFF.

This clonotype was detected a few times. The rearrangement uses TRBV7-9 and TRBJ2-7; TRBD1 or TRBD2 may be the D gene (6 bases each). CDR1 and CDR2 (germline): SEHNR, FQNEAQ (reference sequence). The V end was cut by 4 bases, the J end by 3 bases, with 16 bases between. The CDR3 runs to 15 residues. The CDR3 DNA follows: TGTGCCAGCAGCTCCGCCGAGGGGGGCGTCTACGAGCAGTACTTC. Translating it yields CASSSAEGGVYEQYF.

The chain links TRBV7-9 to TRBJ2-3; D may match TRBD1 or TRBD2 (5 bases each). Looked up from germline, CDR1 is SEHNR and CDR2 is FQNEAQ (reference sequence). The CDR3 consists of 16 residues. V lost 6 bases and J lost 2, with 18 bases in between. This chain's CDR3 is CASSRIPGPHTDTQYF. In nucleotides, the CDR3 is TGTGCCAGCAGTCGAATCCCGGGACCGCACACAGATACGCAGTATTTT.

In its sample, this clonotype was seen many times. The V call is TRBV7-2, the J call TRBJ2-1, with D perhaps TRBD1 or TRBD2 (5 bases each). The germline V and J ends were trimmed by 5 bases and 0 bases, with 14 bases remaining between them. CDR1 and CDR2 (germline): SGHTA, FQGNSA. The CDR3 runs to 16 residues. The CDR3 sequence is CASSRYGGSSYNEQFF. In DNA form, the CDR3 reads TGTGCCAGCAGCCGTTATGGGGGAAGCTCCTACAATGAGCAGTTCTTC.

This clonotype has just a few counts. J is TRBJ2-7 and V is TRBV4-1; D ambiguous. The germline V and J ends were trimmed by 2 bases and 3 bases, with 8 bases remaining between them. Germline values: CDR1 MGHRA, CDR2 YSYEKL. The CDR3 is 13 amino acids. CDR3 region: CASSQLRNYEQYF. Written as DNA, the CDR3 is TGCGCCAGCAGCCAACTCAGAAACTACGAGCAGTACTTC.